This is a list of T cell receptor beta chains from one sample in a study of T-cell reconstitution after alpha-beta-depleted transplantation in children. Each CDR3 protein is one row after TCRdb ran MiXCR on the PCR reads. The table has about 260,000 distinct CDR3 sequences, 7.5% to 9.5% seen once; the top ten hold 6% to 7%. Sequencing was performed on PBMCs, mostly from graft donor cells, taken 180 days after TCRalphabeta/CD19-depleted stem cell transplant. Receptor source: a male patient under 18 who had a stem cell transplant for acute lymphoblastic leukemia, so the T cells may come from the graft donor. Both conserved end residues are part of each CDR3. The D gene is left open where the match is weak. Some rows have no size entry. The others give once, few or many, or a class for an expanded clone.

j_call | cdr3_length | clone_size | d_call | v_call | cdr3_aa | cdr3_nt
TRBJ2-1 | 19 | many | TRBD2 | TRBV7-8 | CASSYKGLAGGRSYNEQFF | TGTGCCAGCAGCTACAAAGGACTAGCGGGAGGACGATCCTACAATGAGCAGTTCTTC
TRBJ1-1 | 11 | many | . | TRBV12-3/TRBV12-4 | CASSLAREAFF | TGTGCCAGCAGTTTAGCCCGTGAAGCTTTCTTT
TRBJ2-3 | 14 | . | TRBD2 | TRBV19 | CASRLAGGPHTQYF | TGTGCCAGTAGGCTAGCGGGGGGGCCCCATACGCAGTATTTT
TRBJ2-3 | 16 | . | . | TRBV11-1 | CASSWGVELLTDTQYF | TGTGCCAGCAGCTGGGGCGTGGAGCTCCTCACAGATACGCAGTATTTT
TRBJ1-5 | 15 | many | . | TRBV6-5 | CASSYSRGLGQPQHF | TGTGCCAGCAGTTACTCGAGGGGTCTTGGGCAGCCCCAGCATTTT
TRBJ2-3 | 13 | many | TRBD1 | TRBV7-3 | CASSLWDRDTQYF | TGTGCCAGCAGCTTATGGGACAGAGATACGCAGTATTTT
TRBJ1-1 | 15 | many | . | TRBV6-1 | CASSPREGANTEAFF | TGTGCCAGCAGTCCCCGTGAAGGGGCAAACACTGAAGCTTTCTTT
TRBJ1-1 | 20 | many | TRBD1 | TRBV28 | CASSTAFRRQGRVVGTEAFF | TGTGCCAGCAGTACTGCCTTCCGCAGACAGGGGCGCGTAGTAGGAACTGAAGCTTTCTTT
TRBJ1-1 | 13 | many | . | TRBV6-5 | CASSYSMNTEAFF | TGTGCCAGCAGTTACAGCATGAACACTGAAGCTTTCTTT
TRBJ2-1 | 14 | . | . | TRBV19 | CASALASSYNEQFF | TGTGCCAGTGCTCTAGCGTCATCCTACAATGAGCAGTTCTTC
TRBJ2-3 | 15 | many | . | TRBV3-1 | CASSQDRIAADTQYF | TGTGCCAGCAGCCAAGATAGGATCGCGGCAGATACGCAGTATTTT
TRBJ2-7 | 14 | . | TRBD2 | TRBV28 | CASSLASGNNEQYF | TGTGCCAGCAGTTTGGCTAGCGGGAACAACGAGCAGTACTTC
TRBJ1-1 | 14 | many | . | TRBV12-3/TRBV12-4 | CASSLAVQGSEAFF | TGTGCCAGCAGTTTAGCGGTGCAGGGCTCTGAAGCTTTCTTT
TRBJ2-5 | 12 | many | . | TRBV10-3 | CAISDFQETQYF | TGTGCCATCAGTGATTTCCAAGAGACCCAGTACTTC
TRBJ1-1 | 17 | many | TRBD1 | TRBV7-8 | CASSLGTPGQGYTEAFF | TGTGCCAGCAGCTTAGGTACGCCGGGACAGGGCTACACTGAAGCTTTCTTT
TRBJ2-3 | 15 | many | . | TRBV6-5 | CASSRGGGPGDTQYF | TGTGCCAGCAGTAGAGGGGGGGGGCCAGGAGATACGCAGTATTTT
TRBJ2-3 | 14 | few | TRBD2 | TRBV5-4 | CASSLGTSPGTQYF | TGTGCCAGCAGCCTAGGGACTAGTCCGGGTACGCAGTATTTT
TRBJ1-5 | 16 | few | TRBD1 | TRBV6-5 | CASSRDGTGGYQPQHF | TGTGCCAGCAGCCGAGACGGAACAGGGGGCTACCAGCCCCAGCATTTT
TRBJ2-7 | 16 | . | . | TRBV27 | CASSLSPPGHGYEQYF | TGTGCCAGCAGTTTATCACCACCGGGACATGGCTACGAGCAGTACTTC
TRBJ2-7 | 15 | . | . | TRBV28 | CASSFWGDRAYEQYF | TGTGCCAGCAGTTTCTGGGGGGACAGAGCCTACGAGCAGTACTTC
TRBJ1-6 | 15 | many | . | TRBV5-1 | CASSSFSRGPSPLHF | TGCGCCAGCAGCTCCTTTTCCAGAGGGCCTTCACCCCTCCACTTT
TRBJ1-2 | 14 | many | TRBD1 | TRBV12-3/TRBV12-4 | CASSFPDRVYGYTF | TGTGCCAGCAGTTTCCCGGACAGGGTCTATGGCTACACCTTC
TRBJ2-2 | 14 | many | . | TRBV12-3/TRBV12-4 | CASSLLRNTGELFF | TGTGCCAGCAGTTTGCTGCGGAACACCGGGGAGCTGTTTTTT
TRBJ1-2 | 13 | many | TRBD1 | TRBV6-1 | CASSEWTGYGYTF | TGTGCCAGCAGTGAATGGACAGGCTATGGCTACACCTTC
TRBJ2-5 | 17 | many | TRBD2 | TRBV5-6 | CASILRPGLAGLETQYF | TGTGCCAGCATCCTTCGGCCGGGACTAGCGGGGTTAGAGACCCAGTACTTC
TRBJ1-1 | 11 | many | . | TRBV29-1 | CSVKGNTEAFF | TGCAGCGTAAAAGGGAACACTGAAGCTTTCTTT
TRBJ1-2 | 15 | many | TRBD1 | TRBV5-1 | CASSLRPLQGDGYTF | TGCGCCAGCAGCTTGAGGCCGCTCCAGGGGGATGGCTACACCTTC